This T cell receptor (beta chain) was captured by sequencing in a study of blood T cell repertoires in COVID-19. Germline CDR1 GTSNPN, CDR2 SVGIG (reference sequence). Trimming stripped 0 bases from V and 3 bases from J, with 8 bases between. The CDR3 sequence is 14 residues long. The authors' processing: Using reference gene primer amplification, nucleated cell counts were estimated. Measured with immunoSEQ multiplex PCR; TCRdb has only the in-frame clones, and not every one. V and J calls and clone size are given by that table; D and trimming were obtained from the DNA. Among 490,000 or so clones listed, approximately 87% were seen once. This clone has only one observation.

The TCR sequence derives from a woman between 35 and 50 years old who had recovered from COVID-19. The sequenced sample was PBMCs or T cells enriched from blood (not recorded which). This chain connects TRBV30 to TRBJ2-2; D unresolved. The chain's CDR3 is CAWSVTSYTGELFF. The CDR3 nucleotides are TGTGCCTGGAGTGTCACATCATACACCGGGGAGCTGTTTTTT.